This T cell receptor (beta chain) was documented in a study of T cell clones after liver transplantation. Study-wide points: Small, mixed patient groups and varying post-transplant times limit these conclusions.

Clones were sequenced by immunoSEQ multiplex PCR, and TCRdb holds only the in-frame ones, with some missing. The repertoire holds approximately 100,000 clones, with about 81% as singletons. The germline CDR1 and CDR2 sequences are SGHTS and YDEGEE. Trimming at V came to 1 base and at J to 4 bases, leaving 4 bases not matched to a gene. This CDR3 contains 15 residues. Comments on this clone: The antigen remains undetermined.

The V call is TRBV5-8, the J call TRBJ2-3, with 9 bases fitting TRBD1. The receptor comes from a human donor who received a liver transplant. Sequenced material: CD4+ T cells from blood, taken before liver transplant. The CDR3 DNA is TGTGCCAGCAGCTTGTGGGGACAGGGCGCAGATACGCAGTATTTT. Translated, it gives CASSLWGQGADTQYF.